This T cell receptor beta chain is from a study of blood T cells in healthy people across ages. Overall study findings and caveats: Diversity of TCR beta per million T cells declined in a roughly linear way with age.

No fewer than 6 million PBMCs went into each sample. The second PCR ran about 6 to 11 cycles with a sample-barcoded 5' primer and J-beta primers. TCRdb re-analysed the 5' RACE reads in MiXCR, keeping a single row per CDR3 protein. This table has about 780,000 distinct CDR3 sequences, around 45% appearing once. This CDR3 spans 15 amino acids. V dropped 7 bases and J dropped 3; count of bases not matched to a gene: 8. Germline V gene lookup returns CDR1 MNHNS and CDR2 SASEGT. Details on this clonotype: Its antigen is not known.

This chain uses TRBV6-1 with TRBJ2-7; TRBD1 matches at 11 bases. The TCR sequence derives from a man older than 75 in good health. Material: blood. The CDR3 sequence: CASTAGQGAYYEQYF. CDR3 DNA sequence: TGTGCCAGCACCGCCGGACAGGGGGCTTACTACGAGCAGTACTTC.